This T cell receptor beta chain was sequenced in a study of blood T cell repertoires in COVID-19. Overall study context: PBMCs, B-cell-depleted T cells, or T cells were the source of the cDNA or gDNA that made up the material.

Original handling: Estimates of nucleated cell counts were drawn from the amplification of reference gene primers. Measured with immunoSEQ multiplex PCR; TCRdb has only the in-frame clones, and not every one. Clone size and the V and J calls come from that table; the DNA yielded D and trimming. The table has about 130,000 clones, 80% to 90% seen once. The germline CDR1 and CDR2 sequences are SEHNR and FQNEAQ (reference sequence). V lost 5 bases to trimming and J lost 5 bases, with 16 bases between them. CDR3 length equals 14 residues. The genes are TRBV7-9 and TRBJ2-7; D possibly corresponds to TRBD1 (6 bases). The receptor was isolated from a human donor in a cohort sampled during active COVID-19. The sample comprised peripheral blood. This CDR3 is CASSQGQSVHEQYF. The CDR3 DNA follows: TGTGCCAGCAGCCAGGGGCAGTCGGTACACGAGCAGTACTTC.